Reported below is one TCR beta chain. Its cognate antigen is unknown. This sample stems from a study of early stage breast cancer tumors. The CDR3 totals 14 residues. Germline CDR1 SGHRS, CDR2 YFSETQ. Trimming at V came to 7 bases and at J to 4 bases, leaving 3 bases not matched to a gene. Findings of the study overall: Comparing each tissue with blood distinguished tumor from normal in 14 of 16 patients. Most shared enriched TCRB sequences were commonly generated ones. Tumors had roughly 2.5-fold higher T cell density and higher clonality than adjacent normal breast tissue.

The assay was immunoSEQ multiplex PCR, and TCRdb's table has in-frame clones only and misses some. The table includes around 53,000 clones, under 95% detected once. This TCR came from a person aged 70 to 85 with breast cancer. Sequencing used blood. The chain has TRBV5-1 and TRBJ2-5; 14 bases are shared with TRBD2. CDR3 loop: CASLGLAGVETQYF. As DNA, the CDR3 is TGCGCCAGCCTGGGACTAGCGGGAGTAGAGACCCAGTACTTC.